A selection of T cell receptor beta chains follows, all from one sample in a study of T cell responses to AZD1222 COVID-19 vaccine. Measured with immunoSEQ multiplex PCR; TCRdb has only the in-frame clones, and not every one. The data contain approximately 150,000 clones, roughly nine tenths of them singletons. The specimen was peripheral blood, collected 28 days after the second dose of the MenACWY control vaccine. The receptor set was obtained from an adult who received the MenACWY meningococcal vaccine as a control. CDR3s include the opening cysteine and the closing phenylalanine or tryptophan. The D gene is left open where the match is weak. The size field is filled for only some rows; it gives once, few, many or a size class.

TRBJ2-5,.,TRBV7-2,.,CASSFSETQYF,TGTGCCAGCAGCTTCAGTGAGACCCAGTACTTC
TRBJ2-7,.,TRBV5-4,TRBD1,CASRTGTGPVGEQYF,TGTGCCAGCAGAACCGGGACAGGGCCCGTGGGCGAGCAGTACTTC
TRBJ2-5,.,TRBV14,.,CASSQEISTKETQYF,TGTGCCAGCAGCCAAGAAATCTCGACAAAGGAGACCCAGTACTTC
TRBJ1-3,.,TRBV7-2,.,CASSSRGGAGGNTIYF,TGTGCCAGCAGCTCCCGAGGGGGGGCAGGTGGAAACACCATATATTTT
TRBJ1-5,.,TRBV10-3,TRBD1,CAISDQPGQGTFQPQHF,TGTGCCATCAGTGACCAACCGGGACAGGGAACGTTTCAGCCCCAGCATTTT
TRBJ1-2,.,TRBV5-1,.,CASSLGDFGGEGYTF,TGCGCCAGCAGCTTAGGAGACTTTGGGGGGGAAGGCTACACCTTC
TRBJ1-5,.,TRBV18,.,CASSGVGTSNQPQHF,TGTGCCAGTTCTGGGGTGGGAACTAGCAATCAGCCCCAGCATTTT
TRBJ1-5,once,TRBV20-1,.,CSAPDPPGWHF,TGCAGTGCCCCAGACCCCCCAGGGTGGCATTTT
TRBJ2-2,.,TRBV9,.,CASSRLRPELAGELFF,TGTGCCAGCAGCCGTCTACGCCCCGAACTCGCCGGGGAGCTGTTTTTT
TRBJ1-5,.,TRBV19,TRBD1,CASATGGHPSNQPQHF,TGTGCCAGTGCGACAGGGGGCCATCCTAGCAATCAGCCCCAGCATTTT
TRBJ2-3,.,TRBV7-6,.,CASSLGPSLAADTQYF,TGTGCCAGCAGCTTAGGCCCATCGCTAGCCGCAGATACGCAGTATTTT
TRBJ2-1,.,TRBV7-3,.,CASSISSPYNEQFF,TGTGCCAGCAGCATATCTAGCCCCTACAATGAGCAGTTCTTC
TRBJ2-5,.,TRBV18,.,CASSPATPRETQYF,TGTGCCAGCTCACCGGCGACACCTAGGGAGACCCAGTACTTC
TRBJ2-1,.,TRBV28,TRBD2,CASTLLAEPTNEQFF,TGTGCCAGCACTTTACTAGCGGAGCCTACCAATGAGCAGTTCTTC
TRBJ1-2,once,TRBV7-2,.,CASSLAGGNYGYTF,TGTGCCAGCAGCTTAGCGGGGGGGAACTATGGCTACACCTTC
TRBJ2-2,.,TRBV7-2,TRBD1,CASSQQPTGITGELFF,TGTGCCAGCAGCCAGCAACCGACAGGGATCACCGGGGAGCTGTTTTTT
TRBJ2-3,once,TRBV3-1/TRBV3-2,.,CASSQDGVGMNTDTQYF,TGTGCCAGCAGCCAAGACGGAGTAGGGATGAACACAGATACGCAGTATTTT
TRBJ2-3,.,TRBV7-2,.,CASSMNTDTQYF,TGTGCCAGCAGCATGAACACAGATACGCAGTATTTT
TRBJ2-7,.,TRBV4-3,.,CASSQEIVGAYEQYF,TGCGCCAGCAGCCAGGAAATCGTGGGGGCCTACGAGCAGTACTTC
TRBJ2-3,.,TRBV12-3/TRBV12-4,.,CASSPPSVDTQYF,TGTGCCAGCAGTCCACCTAGCGTAGATACGCAGTATTTT
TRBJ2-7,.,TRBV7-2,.,CASSLVTGTYEQYF,TGTGCCAGCAGCTTAGTCACAGGTACTTACGAGCAGTACTTC
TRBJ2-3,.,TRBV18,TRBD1,CASSRSDRVESDTQYF,TGTGCCAGCTCTCGCTCGGACAGGGTTGAGTCAGATACGCAGTATTTT